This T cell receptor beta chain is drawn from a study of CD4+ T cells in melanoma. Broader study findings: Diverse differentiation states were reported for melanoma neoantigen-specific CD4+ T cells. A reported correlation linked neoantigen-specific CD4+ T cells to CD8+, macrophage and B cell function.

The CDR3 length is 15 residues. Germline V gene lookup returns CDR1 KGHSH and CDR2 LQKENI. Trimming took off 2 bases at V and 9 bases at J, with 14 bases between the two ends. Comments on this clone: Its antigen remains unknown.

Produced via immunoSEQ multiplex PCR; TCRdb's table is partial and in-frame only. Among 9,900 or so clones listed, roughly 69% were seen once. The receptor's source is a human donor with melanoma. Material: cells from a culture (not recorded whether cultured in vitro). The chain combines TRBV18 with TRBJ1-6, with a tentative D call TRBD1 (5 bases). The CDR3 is CASSPGESGGSPLHF. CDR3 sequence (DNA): TGTGCCAGCTCACCAGGCGAGTCCGGGGGTTCACCCCTCCACTTT.